This TCR beta chain was profiled in a study of cytomegalovirus exposure and HLA in healthy donors. Study-level results: Presence/absence results assume similar sequencing depth per donor, which may not hold. Researchers reported in a later analysis that a missense DCLRE1C variant was tied to TCR beta V- and J-gene trimming.

Primers included in the PCR were 60 Vbeta and 13 Jbeta primers. Generated by immunoSEQ multiplex PCR, the TCRdb table keeps only in-frame clones and is missing some. Altogether approximately 90,000 clones are present, under 85% being singletons, with the ten largest covering about 2%. This CDR3 region has 14 residues. Germline CDR1 SNHLY, CDR2 FYNNEI. The ends lost 7 bases at V and 1 base at J; junction bases unmatched: 6. A remark on this clone: No antigen is known for it.

The genes are TRBV2 and TRBJ2-7; TRBD1 matches 8 bases. The sample consisted of PBMCs. The TCR sequence derives from a boy aged 10-17 years in good health and CMV-seronegative. CDR3 loop: CASTRDRQSYEQYF. Here the CDR3 DNA reads TGTGCCAGCACCCGGGACAGGCAATCCTACGAGCAGTACTTC.